This T cell receptor (beta chain) was profiled in a study of glioma-infiltrating T cells after dendritic cell vaccination. About the research overall: The vaccine used monocyte-derived dendritic cells pulsed overnight with autologous tumor lysate.

The primer mix had 60 V beta and 13 J beta primers. The repertoire was sequenced with immunoSEQ multiplex PCR; TCRdb's copy has only in-frame clones and lacks some. There are more than 85,000 clones in the sample; more than 70% occur only once, and about 3.2% lies in the top ten. Germline trimming cut 0 bases from V and 8 bases from J; bases unmatched to any gene: 9. CDR3 size: 16 residues. Germline V gene data show CDR1 as MGHRA and CDR2 as YSYEKL. This chain links TRBV4-1 with TRBJ2-1; 8 bases are shared with TRBD2. The sample here was blood, taken before dendritic cell vaccination. This TCR was sampled from a human donor with glioblastoma. CDR3 nucleotide sequence: TGCGCCAGCAGCCAAGATTCTGGACTAGCAAACGATGAGCAGTTCTTC. It codes for CASSQDSGLANDEQFF.